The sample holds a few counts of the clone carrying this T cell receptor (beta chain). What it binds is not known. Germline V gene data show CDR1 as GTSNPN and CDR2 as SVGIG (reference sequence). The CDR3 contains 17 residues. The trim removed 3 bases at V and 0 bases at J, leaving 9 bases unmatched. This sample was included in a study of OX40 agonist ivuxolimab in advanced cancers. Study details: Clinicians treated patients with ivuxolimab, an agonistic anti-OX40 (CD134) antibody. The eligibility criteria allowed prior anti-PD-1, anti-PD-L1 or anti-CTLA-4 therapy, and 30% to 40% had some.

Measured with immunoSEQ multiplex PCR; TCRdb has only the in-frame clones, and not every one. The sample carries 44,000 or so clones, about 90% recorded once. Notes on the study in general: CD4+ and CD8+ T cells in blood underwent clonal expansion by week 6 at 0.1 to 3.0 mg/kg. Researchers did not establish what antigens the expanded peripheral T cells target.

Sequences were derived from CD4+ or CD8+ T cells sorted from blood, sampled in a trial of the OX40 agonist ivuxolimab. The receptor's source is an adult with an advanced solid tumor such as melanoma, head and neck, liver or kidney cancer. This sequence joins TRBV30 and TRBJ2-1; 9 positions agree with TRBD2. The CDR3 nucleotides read TGTGCCTGGAGCAGAACACTTAGCGGGAGCTCCTACAATGAGCAGTTCTTC. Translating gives CAWSRTLSGSSYNEQFF.